This TCR beta chain came from a study of OX40 agonist ivuxolimab in advanced cancers. The overall study: One patient with hepatocellular carcinoma and two with cutaneous melanoma, three in all, had partial responses.

The germline CDR1 and CDR2 sequences are MNHNS and SASEGT. J was trimmed by 4 bases and V by 6 bases; bases with no gene match: 6. The CDR3 is 15 amino acids. Details on this clone: Its cognate antigen is unknown.

Study-wide findings and caveats: In the expanded peripheral T cells, antigen specificity was never determined.

Profiling relied on immunoSEQ multiplex PCR, and the TCRdb table lists in-frame clones only, not all of them. The sample gives 23,000 or so clones, about nine tenths of which show up once; 30% to 35% is in the top ten. The sequence derives from an adult with an advanced solid tumor such as melanoma, head and neck, liver or kidney cancer. Specimen: CD4+ or CD8+ T cells sorted from blood, collected in a trial of the OX40 agonist ivuxolimab. V is TRBV6-1 and J is TRBJ2-1; the match to TRBD2 covers 10 bases. The CDR3 sequence is CASSRRTSGYNEQFF. Written as DNA, the CDR3 is TGTGCCAGCAGCCGGAGGACTAGCGGTTACAATGAGCAGTTCTTC.